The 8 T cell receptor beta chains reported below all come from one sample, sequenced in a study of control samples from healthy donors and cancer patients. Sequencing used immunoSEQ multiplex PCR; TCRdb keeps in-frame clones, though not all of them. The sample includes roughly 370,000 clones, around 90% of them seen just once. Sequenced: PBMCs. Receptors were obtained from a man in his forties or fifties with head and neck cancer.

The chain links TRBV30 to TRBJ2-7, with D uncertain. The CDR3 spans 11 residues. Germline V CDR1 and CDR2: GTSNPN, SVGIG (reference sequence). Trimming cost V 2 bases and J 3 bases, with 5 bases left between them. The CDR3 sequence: CAWSPGYEQYF. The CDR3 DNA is TGTGCCTGGAGTCCCGGCTACGAGCAGTACTTC.

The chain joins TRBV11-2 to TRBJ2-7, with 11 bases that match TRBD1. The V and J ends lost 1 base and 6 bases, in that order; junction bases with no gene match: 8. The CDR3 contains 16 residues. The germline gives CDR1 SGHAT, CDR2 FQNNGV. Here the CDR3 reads CASSLAWTGGGGEQYF. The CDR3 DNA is TGTGCCAGCAGCTTAGCCTGGACAGGGGGCGGGGGCGAGCAGTACTTC.

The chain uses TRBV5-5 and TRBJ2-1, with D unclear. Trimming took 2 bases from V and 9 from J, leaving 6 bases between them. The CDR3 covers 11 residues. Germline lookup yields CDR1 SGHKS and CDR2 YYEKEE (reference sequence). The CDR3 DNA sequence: TGTGCCAGCAGCTTATCCAGTGAGCAGTTCTTC. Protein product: CASSLSSEQFF.

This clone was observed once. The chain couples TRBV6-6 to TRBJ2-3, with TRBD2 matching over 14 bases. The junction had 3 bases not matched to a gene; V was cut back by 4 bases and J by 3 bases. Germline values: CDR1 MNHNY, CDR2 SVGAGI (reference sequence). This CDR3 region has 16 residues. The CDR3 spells CASSFGTSGGTDTQYF. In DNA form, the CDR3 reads TGTGCCAGCAGTTTTGGGACTAGCGGGGGTACAGATACGCAGTATTTT.

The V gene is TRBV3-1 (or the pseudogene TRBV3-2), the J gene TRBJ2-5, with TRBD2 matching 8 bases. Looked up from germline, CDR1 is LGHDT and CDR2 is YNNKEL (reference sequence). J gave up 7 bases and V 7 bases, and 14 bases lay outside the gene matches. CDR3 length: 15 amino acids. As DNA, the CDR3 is TGTGCCAGCAACCTACTAGCGGCTTCCTCGGGGACCCAGTACTTC. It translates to CASNLLAASSGTQYF.

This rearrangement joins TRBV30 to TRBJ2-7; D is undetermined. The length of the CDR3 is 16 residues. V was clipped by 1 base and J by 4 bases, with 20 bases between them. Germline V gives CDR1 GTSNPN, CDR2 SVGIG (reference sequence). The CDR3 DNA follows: TGTGCCTGGAGTGCGCCCCCCACAGCGATCGATTACGAGCAGTACTTC. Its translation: CAWSAPPTAIDYEQYF.

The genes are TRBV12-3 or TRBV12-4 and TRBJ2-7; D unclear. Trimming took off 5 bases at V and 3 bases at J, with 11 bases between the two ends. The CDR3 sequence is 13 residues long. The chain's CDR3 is CASSLTVYYEQYF. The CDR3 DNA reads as TGTGCCAGCAGTCTGACCGTCTACTACGAGCAGTACTTC.

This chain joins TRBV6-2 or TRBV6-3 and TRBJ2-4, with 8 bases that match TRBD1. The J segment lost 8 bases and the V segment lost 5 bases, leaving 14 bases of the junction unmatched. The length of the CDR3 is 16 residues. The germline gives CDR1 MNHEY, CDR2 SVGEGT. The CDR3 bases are TGTGCCAGCAGTCGGACAGGGTTAGAAACTTGGGACATTCAGTACTTC. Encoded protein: CASSRTGLETWDIQYF.